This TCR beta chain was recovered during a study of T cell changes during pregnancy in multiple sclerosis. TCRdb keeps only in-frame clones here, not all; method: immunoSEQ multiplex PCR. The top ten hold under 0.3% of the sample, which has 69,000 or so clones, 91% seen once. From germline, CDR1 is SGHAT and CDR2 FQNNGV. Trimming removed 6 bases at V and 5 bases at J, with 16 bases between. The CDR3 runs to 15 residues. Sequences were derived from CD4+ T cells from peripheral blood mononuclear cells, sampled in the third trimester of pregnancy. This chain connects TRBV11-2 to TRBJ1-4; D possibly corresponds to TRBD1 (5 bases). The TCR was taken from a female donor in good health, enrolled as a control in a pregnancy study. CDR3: CASSPQQVPNEKLFF. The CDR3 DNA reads TGTGCCAGCAGTCCCCAACAGGTACCGAATGAAAAACTGTTTTTT.